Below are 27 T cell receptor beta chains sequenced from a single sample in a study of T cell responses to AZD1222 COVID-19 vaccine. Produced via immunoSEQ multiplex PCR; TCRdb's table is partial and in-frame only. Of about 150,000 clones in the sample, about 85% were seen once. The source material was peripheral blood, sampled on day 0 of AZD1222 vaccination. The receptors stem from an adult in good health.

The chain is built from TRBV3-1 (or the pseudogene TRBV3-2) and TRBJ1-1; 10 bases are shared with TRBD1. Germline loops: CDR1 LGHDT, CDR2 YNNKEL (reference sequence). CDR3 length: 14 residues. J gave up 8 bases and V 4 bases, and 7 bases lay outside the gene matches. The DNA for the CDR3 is TGTGCCAGCAGCCGACAACCGGGACAGGGGGAAGCTTTCTTT. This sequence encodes CASSRQPGQGEAFF.

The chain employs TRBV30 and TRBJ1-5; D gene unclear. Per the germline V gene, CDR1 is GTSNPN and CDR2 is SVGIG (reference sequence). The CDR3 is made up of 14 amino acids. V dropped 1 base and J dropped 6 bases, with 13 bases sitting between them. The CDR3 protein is CAWSEDRWSQPQHF. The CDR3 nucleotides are TGTGCCTGGAGTGAGGACCGGTGGAGTCAGCCCCAGCATTTT. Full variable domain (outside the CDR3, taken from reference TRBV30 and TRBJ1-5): SQTIHQWPATLVQPVGSPLSLECTVEGTSNPNLYWYRQAAGRGLQLLFYSVGIGQISSEVPQNLSASRPQDRQFILSSKKLLLSDSGFYLCAWSEDRWSQPQHFGDGTRLSIL.

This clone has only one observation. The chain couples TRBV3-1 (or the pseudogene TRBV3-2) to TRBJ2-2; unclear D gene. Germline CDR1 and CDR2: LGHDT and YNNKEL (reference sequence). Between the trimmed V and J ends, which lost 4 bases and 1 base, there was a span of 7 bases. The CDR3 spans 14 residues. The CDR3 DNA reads TGTGCCAGCAGCCCGACATTGAACACCGGGGAGCTGTTTTTT. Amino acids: CASSPTLNTGELFF.

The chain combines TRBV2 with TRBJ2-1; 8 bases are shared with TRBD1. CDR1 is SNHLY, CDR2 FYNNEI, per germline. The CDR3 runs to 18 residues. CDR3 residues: CAQQVGEMGQAVGDEQFF. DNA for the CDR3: TGTGCTCAGCAAGTTGGGGAAATGGGACAGGCGGTCGGCGATGAGCAGTTCTTC.

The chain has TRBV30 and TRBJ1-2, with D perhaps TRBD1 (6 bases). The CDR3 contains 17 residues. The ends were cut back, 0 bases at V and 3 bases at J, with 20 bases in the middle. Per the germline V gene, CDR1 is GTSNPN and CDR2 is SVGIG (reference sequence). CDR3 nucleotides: TGTGCCTGGAGTGTAGGGGGACCACCAACCTCTGACTATGGCTACACCTTC. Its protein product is CAWSVGGPPTSDYGYTF.

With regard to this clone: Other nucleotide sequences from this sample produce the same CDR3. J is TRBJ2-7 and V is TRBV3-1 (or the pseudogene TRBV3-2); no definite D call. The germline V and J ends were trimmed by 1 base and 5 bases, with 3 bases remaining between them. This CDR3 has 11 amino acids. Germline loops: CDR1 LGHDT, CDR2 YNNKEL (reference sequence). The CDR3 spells CASSQVNEQYF. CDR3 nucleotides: TGTGCCAGCAGCCAAGTCAACGAGCAGTACTTC.

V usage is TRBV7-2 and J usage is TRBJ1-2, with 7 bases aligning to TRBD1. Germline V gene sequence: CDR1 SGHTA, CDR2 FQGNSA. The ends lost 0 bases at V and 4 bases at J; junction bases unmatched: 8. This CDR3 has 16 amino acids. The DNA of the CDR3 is TGTGCCAGCAGCTTAGCGGCGGACAGGAACCTCTATGGCTACACCTTC. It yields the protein CASSLAADRNLYGYTF.

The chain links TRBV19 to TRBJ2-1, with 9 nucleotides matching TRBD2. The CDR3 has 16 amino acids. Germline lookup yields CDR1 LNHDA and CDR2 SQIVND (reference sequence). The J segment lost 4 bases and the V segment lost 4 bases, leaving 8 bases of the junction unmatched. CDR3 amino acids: CASSTLGSGSYNEQFF. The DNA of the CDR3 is TGTGCCAGTAGTACCCTTGGTAGCGGGAGTTACAATGAGCAGTTCTTC.

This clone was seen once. CDR3 protein: CASSVSTGGGTGELFF. The CDR3 nucleotides read TGTGCCAGCAGCGTAAGCACAGGGGGCGGCACCGGGGAGCTGTTTTTT. V is TRBV9 and J is TRBJ2-2; 9 bases agree with TRBD1. The CDR3 runs to 16 residues. V trimming: 1 base; J trimming: 4 bases; junction bases outside the gene matches: 5. The germline V gene has CDR1 SGDLS and CDR2 YYNGEE. The full variable domain, in which reference TRBV9 and TRBJ2-2 provide the parts outside the CDR3, is DSGVTQTPKHLITATGQRVTLRCSPRSGDLSVYWYQQSLDQGLQFLIQYYNGEERAKGNILERFSAQQFPDLHSELNLSSLELGDSALYFCASSVSTGGGTGELFFGEGSRLTVL.

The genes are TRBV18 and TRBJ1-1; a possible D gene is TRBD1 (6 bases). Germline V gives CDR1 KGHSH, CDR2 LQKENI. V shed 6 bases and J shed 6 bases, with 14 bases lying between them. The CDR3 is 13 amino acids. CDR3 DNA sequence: TGTGCCAGCTCCTTACAGGAGGGGGCTGAAGCTTTCTTT. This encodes CASSLQEGAEAFF.

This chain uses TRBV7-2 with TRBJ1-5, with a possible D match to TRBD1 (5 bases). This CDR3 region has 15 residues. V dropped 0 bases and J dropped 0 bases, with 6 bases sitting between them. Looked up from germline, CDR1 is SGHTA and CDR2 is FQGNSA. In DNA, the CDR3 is TGTGCCAGCAGCTTAGCGGGGGGTAGCAATCAGCCCCAGCATTTT. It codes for CASSLAGGSNQPQHF.

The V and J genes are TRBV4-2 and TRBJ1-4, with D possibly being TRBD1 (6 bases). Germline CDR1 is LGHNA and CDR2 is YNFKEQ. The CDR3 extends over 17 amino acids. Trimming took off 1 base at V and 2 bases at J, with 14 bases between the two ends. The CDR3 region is CASSQGMETGTNEKLFF. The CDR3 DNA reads TGTGCCAGCAGCCAAGGAATGGAGACAGGCACTAATGAAAAACTGTTTTTT.

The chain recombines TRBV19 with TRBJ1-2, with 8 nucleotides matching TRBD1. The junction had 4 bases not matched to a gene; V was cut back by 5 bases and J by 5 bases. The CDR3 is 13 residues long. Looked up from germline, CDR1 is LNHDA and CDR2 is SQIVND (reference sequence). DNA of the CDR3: TGTGCCAGTAGTGGGCAGGGGGCTTATGGCTACACCTTC. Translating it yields CASSGQGAYGYTF.

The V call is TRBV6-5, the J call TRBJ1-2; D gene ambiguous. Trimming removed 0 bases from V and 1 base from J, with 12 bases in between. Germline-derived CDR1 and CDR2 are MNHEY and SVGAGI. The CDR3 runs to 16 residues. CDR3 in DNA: TGTGCCAGCAGTTACTCGGGCTTTGGAGATAACTATGGCTACACCTTC. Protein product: CASSYSGFGDNYGYTF.

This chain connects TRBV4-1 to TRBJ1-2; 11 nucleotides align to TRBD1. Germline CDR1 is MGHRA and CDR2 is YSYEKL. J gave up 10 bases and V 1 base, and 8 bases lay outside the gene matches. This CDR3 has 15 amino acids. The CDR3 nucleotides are TGCGCCAGCAGCCAAGCGGGACAGGGGGTGAATGACTACACCTTC. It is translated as CASSQAGQGVNDYTF.

The CDR3, as DNA: TGTGCCTGGAGTGTACGGTTTGGGCCCCTCCACTTT. Translation gives CAWSVRFGPLHF. This chain connects TRBV30 to TRBJ1-6; D is ambiguous. The CDR3 length is 12 residues. Germline assignment: CDR1 GTSNPN and CDR2 SVGIG (reference sequence). The V gene lost 0 bases and the J gene lost 13 bases, with 10 bases spanning the gap.

CDR3 region: CATSDPGKATQYF. CDR3 sequence (DNA): TGTGCCACCAGTGATCCGGGGAAAGCGACCCAGTACTTC. The J gene is TRBJ2-5, the V gene TRBV24-1; a weak D match, TRBD2 (5 bases). Between the trimmed V and J ends, which lost 3 bases and 7 bases, there was a span of 11 bases. CDR1 and CDR2 (germline): KGHDR, SFDVKD. This CDR3 spans 13 amino acids.

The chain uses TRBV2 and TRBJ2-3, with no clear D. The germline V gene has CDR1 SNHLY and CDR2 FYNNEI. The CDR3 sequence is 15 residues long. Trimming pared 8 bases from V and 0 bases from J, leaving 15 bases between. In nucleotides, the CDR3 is TGTGCCAGCCTCGACCTAAATCCTAGCACAGATACGCAGTATTTT. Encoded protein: CASLDLNPSTDTQYF.

In DNA form, the CDR3 reads TGTGCCAGCATGGGGACAGCTAACTATGGCTACACCTTC. Translation: CASMGTANYGYTF. The gene calls are TRBV2 and TRBJ1-2; 7 bases line up with TRBD1. The CDR3 covers 13 residues. CDR1 and CDR2 (germline): SNHLY, FYNNEI. With 7 bases clipped from V and 0 bases from J, the junction kept 2 bases outside the gene matches.

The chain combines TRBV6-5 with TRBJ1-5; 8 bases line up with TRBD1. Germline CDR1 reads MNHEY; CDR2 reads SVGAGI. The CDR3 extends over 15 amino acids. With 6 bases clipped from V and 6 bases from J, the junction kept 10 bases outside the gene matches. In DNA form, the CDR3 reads TGTGCCAGCAGGGACTTGACAGGGGCCGCTCAGCCCCAGCATTTT. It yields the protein CASRDLTGAAQPQHF.

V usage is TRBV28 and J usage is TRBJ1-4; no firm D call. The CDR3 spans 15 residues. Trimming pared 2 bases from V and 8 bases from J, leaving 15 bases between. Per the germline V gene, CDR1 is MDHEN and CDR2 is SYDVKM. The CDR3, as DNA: TGTGCCAGCAGTTTAGTTGGGCTATCATACGAAAAACTGTTTTTT. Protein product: CASSLVGLSYEKLFF. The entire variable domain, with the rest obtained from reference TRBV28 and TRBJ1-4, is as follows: DVKVTQSSRYLVKRTGEKVFLECVQDMDHENMFWYRQDPGLGLRLIYFSYDVKMKEKGDIPEGYSVSREKKERFSLILESASTNQTSMYLCASSLVGLSYEKLFFGSGTQLSVL.

The CDR3 sequence: CASSPSTAETQYF. CDR3 in DNA: TGTGCCAGCTCACCGTCGACCGCTGAGACCCAGTACTTC. The chain couples TRBV18 to TRBJ2-5; no clear D gene. The V end was cut by 3 bases, the J end by 5 bases, with 10 bases between. From germline, CDR1 is KGHSH and CDR2 LQKENI. The CDR3 length is 13 residues.

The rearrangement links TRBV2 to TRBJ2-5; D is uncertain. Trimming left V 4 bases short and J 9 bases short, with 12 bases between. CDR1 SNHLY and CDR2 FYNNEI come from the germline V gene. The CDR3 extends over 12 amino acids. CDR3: CASSARPTPQYF. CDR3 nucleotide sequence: TGTGCCAGCAGTGCCAGACCCACTCCCCAGTACTTC.

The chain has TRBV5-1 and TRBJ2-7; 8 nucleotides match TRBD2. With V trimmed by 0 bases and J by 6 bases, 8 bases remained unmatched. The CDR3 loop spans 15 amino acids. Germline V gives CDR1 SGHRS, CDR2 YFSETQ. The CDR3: CASSLVGGTSGEQYF. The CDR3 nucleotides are TGCGCCAGCAGCTTGGTAGGGGGGACTAGTGGCGAGCAGTACTTC.

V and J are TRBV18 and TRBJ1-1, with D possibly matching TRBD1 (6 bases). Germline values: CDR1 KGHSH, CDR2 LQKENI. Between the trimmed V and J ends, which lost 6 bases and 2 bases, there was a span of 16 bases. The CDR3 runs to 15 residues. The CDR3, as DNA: TGTGCCAGCTCGGGGACTCAGGGGCCTAACACTGAAGCTTTCTTT. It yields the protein CASSGTQGPNTEAFF.

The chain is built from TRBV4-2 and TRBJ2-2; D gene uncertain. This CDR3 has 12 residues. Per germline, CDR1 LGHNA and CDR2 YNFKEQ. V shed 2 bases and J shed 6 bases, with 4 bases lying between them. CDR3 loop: CASSQWAGELFF. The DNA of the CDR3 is TGTGCCAGCAGCCAATGGGCCGGGGAGCTGTTTTTT.

In DNA form, the CDR3 reads TGTGCCAGCAGGGACTACTCGACAATCAATGAGCAGTTCTTC. As protein: CASRDYSTINEQFF. The chain links TRBV6-5 to TRBJ2-1; D may be TRBD2 (6 bases). V dropped 6 bases and J dropped 6 bases, with 15 bases sitting between them. The CDR3 is made up of 14 amino acids. Germline V lookup: CDR1 MNHEY, CDR2 SVGAGI.